These T cell receptor beta chains were read from a single sample in a study of OX40 agonist ivuxolimab in advanced cancers. The assay was immunoSEQ multiplex PCR, and TCRdb's table has in-frame clones only and misses some. Of under 80,000 clones in the sample, roughly 87% were seen once. The sequenced sample was CD4+ or CD8+ T cells sorted from blood, obtained in a trial of the OX40 agonist ivuxolimab. Source of these receptors: an adult with an advanced solid tumor such as melanoma, head and neck, liver or kidney cancer. Each CDR3 is given with its conserved first and last residue. The order of the fields is J gene, V gene, clone size, D gene, CDR3 DNA, CDR3 protein. The D gene is left open where the match is weak. Size is stated for part of the rows, as once, few or many counts, or as a class when the clone is expanded.

J: TRBJ1-3
V: TRBV6-5
size: once
D: TRBD1
DNA: TGTGCCAGCAGTCCGACAGGGTCCGGAAACACCATATATTTT
CDR3: CASSPTGSGNTIYF

J: TRBJ1-2
V: TRBV14
size: -
D: TRBD1
DNA: TGTGCCAGCAGCCCCCGGGACAGCCCGTATGGCTACACCTTC
CDR3: CASSPRDSPYGYTF

J: TRBJ1-2
V: TRBV30
size: -
D: -
DNA: TGTGCCTGGAGTCCCGGGACGTCGAATTATGGCTACACCTTC
CDR3: CAWSPGTSNYGYTF

J: TRBJ2-7
V: TRBV6-4
size: few
D: TRBD1
DNA: TGTGCCAGAGGGGGTTTAGGACAGGGATACCACGAGCAGTACTTC
CDR3: CARGGLGQGYHEQYF

J: TRBJ2-5
V: TRBV5-4
size: -
D: -
DNA: TGTGCCAGCAGCACTAGCTTTGAGACCCAGTACTTC
CDR3: CASSTSFETQYF

J: TRBJ1-6
V: TRBV27
size: -
D: TRBD1
DNA: TGTGCCAGCAGGGGGACAGGGCCTGGGGCCCTCCACTTT
CDR3: CASRGTGPGALHF

J: TRBJ1-1
V: TRBV7-6
size: -
D: -
DNA: TGTGCCAGCAGCCTACGCCCTCCGGGACAACAGAACACTGAAGCTTTCTTT
CDR3: CASSLRPPGQQNTEAFF

J: TRBJ1-1
V: TRBV11-3
size: once
D: -
DNA: TGTGCCAGCAGCTTGCAAGGGGGCACTGAAGCTTTCTTT
CDR3: CASSLQGGTEAFF

J: TRBJ2-2
V: TRBV11-2
size: -
D: -
DNA: TGTGCCAGCAGCCTGACTAACACCGGGGAGCTGTTTTTT
CDR3: CASSLTNTGELFF

J: TRBJ2-3
V: TRBV27
size: once
D: TRBD2
DNA: TGTGCCAGCAGTCCCCGGACTAGCTCAGAACTCACAGATACGCAGTATTTT
CDR3: CASSPRTSSELTDTQYF

J: TRBJ1-6
V: TRBV6-5
size: -
D: -
DNA: TGTGCCAGCAGTTTCGGGACCTACAGGGCGGGTTCACCCCTCCACTTT
CDR3: CASSFGTYRAGSPLHF

J: TRBJ2-1
V: TRBV11-2
size: -
D: TRBD2
DNA: TGTGCCAGCAGCTCGGGACTAGCGGGAGCCCCGTCCAATGAGCAGTTCTTC
CDR3: CASSSGLAGAPSNEQFF

J: TRBJ2-1
V: TRBV6-6
size: -
D: TRBD1
DNA: TGTGCCAGCACCCCTCCGCGGGCAGGGGGCAATGAGCAGTTCTTC
CDR3: CASTPPRAGGNEQFF

J: TRBJ1-1
V: TRBV5-8
size: -
D: -
DNA: TGTGCCAGCAGCCCCCCTGAGGCAGGGCAGATTTACACTGAAGCTTTCTTT
CDR3: CASSPPEAGQIYTEAFF

J: TRBJ1-2
V: TRBV6-6
size: -
D: TRBD1
DNA: TGTGCCAGCAGTCCCACAGGGGCAGACTATGGCTACACCTTC
CDR3: CASSPTGADYGYTF

J: TRBJ1-2
V: TRBV28
size: -
D: -
DNA: TGTGCCAGCAGTGCCCAGGGAGACTATGGCTACACCTTC
CDR3: CASSAQGDYGYTF

J: TRBJ2-1
V: TRBV18
size: few
D: -
DNA: TGTGCCAGCTCACCAGGGACAAACTTTGAGCAGTTCTTC
CDR3: CASSPGTNFEQFF

J: TRBJ2-1
V: TRBV7-2
size: -
D: -
DNA: TGTGCCAGCAGCTTATTTGGGCAGACTCTCGTAAGCTCCTACAATGAGCAGTTCTTC
CDR3: CASSLFGQTLVSSYNEQFF

J: TRBJ2-5
V: TRBV30
size: once
D: -
DNA: TGTGCCTGGGCTGACTGGGCCCTTATCCGTGAGACCCAGTACTTC
CDR3: CAWADWALIRETQYF

J: TRBJ1-3
V: TRBV9
size: few
D: TRBD1
DNA: TGTGCCAGCAGCGCCCAGGGGGCTGGAAACACCATATATTTT
CDR3: CASSAQGAGNTIYF

J: TRBJ1-2
V: TRBV5-5
size: -
D: TRBD1
DNA: TGTGCCAGCAGCTTGGATCCCAGGGGGAACTATGGCTACACCTTC
CDR3: CASSLDPRGNYGYTF

J: TRBJ2-2
V: TRBV28
size: -
D: -
DNA: TGTGCCAGCAGTTCCCCTATCTGGCGGACCGGGGAGCTGTTTTTT
CDR3: CASSSPIWRTGELFF

J: TRBJ2-7
V: TRBV9
size: -
D: -
DNA: TGTGCCAGCAGCGTCGACATGCTTAGAAACGAGCAGTACTTC
CDR3: CASSVDMLRNEQYF

J: TRBJ1-4
V: TRBV6-1
size: -
D: -
DNA: TGTGCCAGCAGTATCCTCCAGGGGCTAAATGAAAAACTGTTTTTT
CDR3: CASSILQGLNEKLFF

J: TRBJ1-1
V: TRBV27
size: once
D: -
DNA: TGTGCCAGCAGGTACCTCAACGGGTGGTGGAACACTGAAGCTTTCTTT
CDR3: CASRYLNGWWNTEAFF

J: TRBJ2-3
V: TRBV7-2
size: -
D: -
DNA: TGTGCCAGCAGCTTAGTGCGCCCTAGCACAGATACGCAGTATTTT
CDR3: CASSLVRPSTDTQYF

J: TRBJ2-5
V: TRBV30
size: -
D: -
DNA: TGTGCCTGGAGTGCCGTAATGACCGCAAACCAAGAGACCCAGTACTTC
CDR3: CAWSAVMTANQETQYF

J: TRBJ2-5
V: TRBV7-3
size: once
D: -
DNA: TGTGCCAGCAGCTTACGGGGGCTTGAGACCCAGTACTTC
CDR3: CASSLRGLETQYF

J: TRBJ2-7
V: TRBV7-8
size: -
D: TRBD1
DNA: TGTGCCAGCAGCTTATGGGACAGCTACGAGCAGTACTTC
CDR3: CASSLWDSYEQYF

J: TRBJ1-2
V: TRBV6-6
size: -
D: -
DNA: TGTGCCAGCAGTTACGTCGACTATGGCTACACCTTC
CDR3: CASSYVDYGYTF

J: TRBJ1-1
V: TRBV19
size: once
D: -
DNA: TGTGCCAGTAGTATAATCGCAGGAATGAACACTGAAGCTTTCTTT
CDR3: CASSIIAGMNTEAFF

J: TRBJ1-3
V: TRBV13
size: -
D: -
DNA: TGTGCCAGCAGCTTAAGGGGAAACACCATATATTTT
CDR3: CASSLRGNTIYF

J: TRBJ2-1
V: TRBV6-1
size: -
D: TRBD1
DNA: TGTGCCAGCAGGATACAGGGGGATTCCTACAATGAGCAGTTCTTC
CDR3: CASRIQGDSYNEQFF

J: TRBJ1-1
V: TRBV5-1
size: -
D: -
DNA: TGCGCCAGCAGCTTGACATCGTTGTTGAACACTGAAGCTTTCTTT
CDR3: CASSLTSLLNTEAFF

J: TRBJ2-7
V: TRBV27
size: -
D: -
DNA: TGTGCCAGCAGTTTATCTGCCAGTTGGGGCTCCTACGAGCAGTACTTC
CDR3: CASSLSASWGSYEQYF

J: TRBJ2-5
V: TRBV7-9
size: -
D: TRBD1
DNA: TGTGCCAGCAGCTCCGGACAGGGGGCGAGGGAGACCCAGTACTTC
CDR3: CASSSGQGARETQYF

J: TRBJ2-5
V: TRBV5-4
size: -
D: -
DNA: TGTGCCAGCCGCAGGGCGGGCACAGAAGAGACCCAGTACTTC
CDR3: CASRRAGTEETQYF

J: TRBJ2-5
V: TRBV19
size: -
D: -
DNA: TGTGCCAGTAGCCCTACCGGGACTTCAATGGCCCAGTACTTC
CDR3: CASSPTGTSMAQYF

J: TRBJ2-7
V: TRBV6-5
size: -
D: -
DNA: TGTGCCAGCAGCGAAGCAGGGATCACCTACGAGCAGTACTTC
CDR3: CASSEAGITYEQYF

J: TRBJ2-2
V: TRBV7-6
size: -
D: TRBD1
DNA: TGTGCCAGCAGCTTTGGGACAGGGGATGAGATCCGGGAGCTGTTTTTT
CDR3: CASSFGTGDEIRELFF

J: TRBJ2-3
V: TRBV23-1
size: -
D: TRBD1
DNA: TGCGCCAGCAGTCAGTTAGACAGGGTTAGCACAGATACGCAGTATTTT
CDR3: CASSQLDRVSTDTQYF